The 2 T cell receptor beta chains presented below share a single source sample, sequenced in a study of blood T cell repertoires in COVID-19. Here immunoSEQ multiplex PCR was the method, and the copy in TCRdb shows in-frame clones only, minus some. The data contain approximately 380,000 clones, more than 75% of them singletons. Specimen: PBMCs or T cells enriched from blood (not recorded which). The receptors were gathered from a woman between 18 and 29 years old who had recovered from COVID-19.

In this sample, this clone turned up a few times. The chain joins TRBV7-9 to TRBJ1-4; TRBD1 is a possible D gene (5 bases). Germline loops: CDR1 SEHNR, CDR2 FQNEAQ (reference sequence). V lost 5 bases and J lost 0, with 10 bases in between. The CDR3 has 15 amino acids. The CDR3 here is CASSQTDSTNEKLFF. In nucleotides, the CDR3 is TGTGCCAGCAGCCAGACAGATTCAACTAATGAAAAACTGTTTTTT.

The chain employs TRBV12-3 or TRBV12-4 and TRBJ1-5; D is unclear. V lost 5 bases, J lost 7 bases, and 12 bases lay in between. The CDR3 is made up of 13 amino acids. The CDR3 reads CASSPHSGQPQHF. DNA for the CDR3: TGTGCCAGCAGTCCGCACAGCGGGCAGCCCCAGCATTTT.